The T cell receptor beta chain described here comes from a study of blood T cell repertoires in COVID-19. Generated by immunoSEQ multiplex PCR, the TCRdb table keeps only in-frame clones and is missing some. The sample consists of 250,000 or so clones, about 80% of them appearing once. Between the trimmed V and J ends, which lost 7 bases and 8 bases, there was a span of 17 bases. The CDR3 sequence is 13 residues long. The sequence was collected from a man at least 80 years old with acute or convalescent COVID-19. Sequenced sample: peripheral blood. The chain joins TRBV12-3 or TRBV12-4 to TRBJ1-2; D possibly corresponds to TRBD1 (6 bases). DNA of the CDR3: TGTGCCAGCACCGATGACAGGAGGAGCGGCTACACCTTC. It encodes CASTDDRRSGYTF.